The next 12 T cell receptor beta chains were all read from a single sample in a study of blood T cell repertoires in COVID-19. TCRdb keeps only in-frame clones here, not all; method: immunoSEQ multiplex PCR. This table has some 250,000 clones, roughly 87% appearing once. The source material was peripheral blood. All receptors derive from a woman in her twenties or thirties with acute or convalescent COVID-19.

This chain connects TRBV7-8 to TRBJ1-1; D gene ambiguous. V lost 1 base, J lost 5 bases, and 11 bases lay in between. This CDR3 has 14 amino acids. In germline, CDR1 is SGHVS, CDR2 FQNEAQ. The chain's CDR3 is CASSLEAGGTEAFF. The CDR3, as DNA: TGTGCCAGCAGCTTAGAAGCGGGTGGGACTGAAGCTTTCTTT.

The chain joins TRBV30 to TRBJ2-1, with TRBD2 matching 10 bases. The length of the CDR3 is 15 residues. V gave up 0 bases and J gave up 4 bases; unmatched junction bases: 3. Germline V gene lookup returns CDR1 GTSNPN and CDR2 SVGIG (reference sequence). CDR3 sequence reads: CAWSVSSGRYNEQFF. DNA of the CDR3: TGTGCCTGGAGTGTTAGTAGCGGGAGGTACAATGAGCAGTTCTTC.

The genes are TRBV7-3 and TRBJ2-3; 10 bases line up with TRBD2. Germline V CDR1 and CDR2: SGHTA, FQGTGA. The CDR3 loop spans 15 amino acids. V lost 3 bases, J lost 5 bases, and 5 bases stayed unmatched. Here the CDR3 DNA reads TGTGCCAGCAGCTTCGGACTAGCGGCCATAGATACGCAGTATTTT. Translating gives CASSFGLAAIDTQYF.

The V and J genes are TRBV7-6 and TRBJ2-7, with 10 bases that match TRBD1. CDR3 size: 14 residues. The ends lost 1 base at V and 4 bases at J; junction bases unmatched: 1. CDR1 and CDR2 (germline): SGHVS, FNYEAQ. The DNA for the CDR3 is TGTGCCAGCAGCTTAGTGGGACAGGGGTACGAGCAGTACTTC. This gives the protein CASSLVGQGYEQYF.

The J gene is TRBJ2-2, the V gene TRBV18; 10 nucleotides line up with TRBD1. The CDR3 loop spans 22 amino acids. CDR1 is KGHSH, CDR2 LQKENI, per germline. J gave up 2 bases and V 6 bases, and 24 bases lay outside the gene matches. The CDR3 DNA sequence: TGTGCCAGCTCTACCTACGAGGGACAGGGGCCGCGGCCAAGCAAAAACACCGGGGAGCTGTTTTTT. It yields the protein CASSTYEGQGPRPSKNTGELFF.

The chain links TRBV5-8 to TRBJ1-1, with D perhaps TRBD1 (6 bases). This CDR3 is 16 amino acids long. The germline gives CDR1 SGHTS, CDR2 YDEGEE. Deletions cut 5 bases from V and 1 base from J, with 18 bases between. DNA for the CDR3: TGTGCCAGCAGTCATGGCGCCGGGACATCGAACACTGAAGCTTTCTTT. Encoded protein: CASSHGAGTSNTEAFF. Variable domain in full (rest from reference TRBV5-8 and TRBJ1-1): EAGVTQSPTHLIKTRGQQATLRCSPISGHTSVYWYQQALGLGLQFLLWYDEGEERNRGNFPPRFSGRQFPNYSSELNVNALELEDSALYLCASSHGAGTSNTEAFFGQGTRLTVV.

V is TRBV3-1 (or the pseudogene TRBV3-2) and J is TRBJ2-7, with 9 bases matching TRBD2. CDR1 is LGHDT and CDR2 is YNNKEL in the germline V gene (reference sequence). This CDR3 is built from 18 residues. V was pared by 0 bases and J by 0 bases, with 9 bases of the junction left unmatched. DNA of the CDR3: TGTGCCAGCAGCCAAGAGAGGGGCGGGAGGGCCGTCTCCTACGAGCAGTACTTC. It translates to CASSQERGGRAVSYEQYF.

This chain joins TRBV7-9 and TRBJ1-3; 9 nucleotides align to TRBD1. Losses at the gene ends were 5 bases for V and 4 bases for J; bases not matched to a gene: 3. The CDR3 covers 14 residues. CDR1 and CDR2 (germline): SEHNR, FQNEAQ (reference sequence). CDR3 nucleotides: TGTGCCAGCAGCCGACAGGGGGTCGGAAACACCATATATTTT. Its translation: CASSRQGVGNTIYF. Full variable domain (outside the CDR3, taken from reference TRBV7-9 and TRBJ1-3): DTGVSQNPRHKITKRGQNVTFRCDPISEHNRLYWYRQTLGQGPEFLTYFQNEAQLEKSRLLSDRFSAERPKGSFSTLEIQRTEQGDSAMYLCASSRQGVGNTIYFGEGSWLTVV.

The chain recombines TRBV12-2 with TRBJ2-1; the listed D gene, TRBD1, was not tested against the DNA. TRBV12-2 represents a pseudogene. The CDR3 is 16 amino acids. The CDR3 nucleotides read TGTGCAAGTCGCTCCGCGTGGGGGCCCTCCTACAATGAGCAGTTCTTC. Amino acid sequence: CASRSAWGPSYNEQFF.

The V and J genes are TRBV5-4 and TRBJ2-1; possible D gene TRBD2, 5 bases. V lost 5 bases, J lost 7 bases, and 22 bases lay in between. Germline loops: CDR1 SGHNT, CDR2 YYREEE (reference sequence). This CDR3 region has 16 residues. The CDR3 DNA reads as TGTGCCAGCAGACCCGCCAGGACTCCGGAGAGGAATGAGCAGTTCTTC. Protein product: CASRPARTPERNEQFF.

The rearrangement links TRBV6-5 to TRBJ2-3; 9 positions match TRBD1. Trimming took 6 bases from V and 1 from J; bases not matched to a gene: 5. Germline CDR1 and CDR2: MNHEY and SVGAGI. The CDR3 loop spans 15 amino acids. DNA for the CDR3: TGTGCCAGCAGAGCACAGGGGGCCCGCACAGATACGCAGTATTTT. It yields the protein CASRAQGARTDTQYF.

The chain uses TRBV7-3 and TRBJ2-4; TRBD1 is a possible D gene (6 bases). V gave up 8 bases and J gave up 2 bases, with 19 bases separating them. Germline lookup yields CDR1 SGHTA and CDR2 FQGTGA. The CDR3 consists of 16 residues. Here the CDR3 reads CASWCAGTLTKNIQYF. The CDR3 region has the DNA TGTGCCAGCTGGTGTGCAGGGACATTAACCAAAAACATTCAGTACTTC.